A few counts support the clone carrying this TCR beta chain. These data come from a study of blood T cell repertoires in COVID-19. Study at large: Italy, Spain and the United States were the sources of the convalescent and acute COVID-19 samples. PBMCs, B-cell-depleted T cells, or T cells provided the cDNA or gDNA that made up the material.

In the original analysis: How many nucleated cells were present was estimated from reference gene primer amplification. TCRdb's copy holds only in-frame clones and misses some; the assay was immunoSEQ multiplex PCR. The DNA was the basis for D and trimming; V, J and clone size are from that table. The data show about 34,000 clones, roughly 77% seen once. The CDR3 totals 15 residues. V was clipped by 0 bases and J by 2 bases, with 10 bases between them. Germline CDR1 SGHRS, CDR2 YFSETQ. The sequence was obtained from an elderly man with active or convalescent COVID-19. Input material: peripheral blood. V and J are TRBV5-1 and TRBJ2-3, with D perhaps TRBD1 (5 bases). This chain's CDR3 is CASSLARQITDTQYF. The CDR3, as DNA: TGCGCCAGCAGCTTGGCGCGACAGATCACAGATACGCAGTATTTT.